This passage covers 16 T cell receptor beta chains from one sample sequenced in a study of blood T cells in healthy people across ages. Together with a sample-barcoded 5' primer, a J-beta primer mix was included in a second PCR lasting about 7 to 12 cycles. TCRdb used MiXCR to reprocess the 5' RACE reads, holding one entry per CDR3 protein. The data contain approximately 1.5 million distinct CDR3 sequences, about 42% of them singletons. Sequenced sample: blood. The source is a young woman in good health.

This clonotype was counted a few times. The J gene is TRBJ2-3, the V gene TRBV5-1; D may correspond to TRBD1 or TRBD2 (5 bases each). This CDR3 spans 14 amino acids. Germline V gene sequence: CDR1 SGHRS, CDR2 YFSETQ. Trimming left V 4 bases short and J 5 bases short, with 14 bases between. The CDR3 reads CASSHGTPRDTQYF. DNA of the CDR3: TGCGCCAGCAGCCACGGGACCCCGAGAGATACGCAGTATTTT.

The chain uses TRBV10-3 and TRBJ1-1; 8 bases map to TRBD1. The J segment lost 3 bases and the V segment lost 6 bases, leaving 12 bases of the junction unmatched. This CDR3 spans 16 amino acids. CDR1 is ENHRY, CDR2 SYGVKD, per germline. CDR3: CAISGRQGAQDTEAFF. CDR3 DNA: TGTGCCATCAGCGGAAGGCAGGGGGCGCAGGACACTGAAGCTTTCTTT.

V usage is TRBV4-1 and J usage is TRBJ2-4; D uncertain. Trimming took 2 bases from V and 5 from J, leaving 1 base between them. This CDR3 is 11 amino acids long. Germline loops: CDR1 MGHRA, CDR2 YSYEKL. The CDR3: CASSQQNIQYF. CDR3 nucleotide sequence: TGCGCCAGCAGCCAACAAAACATTCAGTACTTC.

CDR3 amino acids: CASSQEGGGSGELFF. The DNA for the CDR3 is TGTGCCAGCAGCCAAGAAGGGGGGGGCTCCGGGGAGCTGTTTTTT. This chain joins TRBV3-1 and TRBJ2-2, with D tentatively TRBD2 (7 bases). The germline V gene encodes CDR1 LGHDT and CDR2 YNNKEL (reference sequence). The CDR3 runs to 15 residues. V lost 0 bases to trimming and J lost 6 bases, with 11 bases between them.

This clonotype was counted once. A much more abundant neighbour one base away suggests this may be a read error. CDR3 in amino acids: CSVSEQFF. The CDR3 DNA reads TGCAGCGTTAGTGAGCAGTTCTTC. The rearrangement links TRBV29-1 to TRBJ2-1; D ambiguous. V lost 5 bases to trimming and J lost 9 bases, with 2 bases between them. Per germline, CDR1 SQVTM and CDR2 ANQGSEA. The CDR3 runs to 8 residues.

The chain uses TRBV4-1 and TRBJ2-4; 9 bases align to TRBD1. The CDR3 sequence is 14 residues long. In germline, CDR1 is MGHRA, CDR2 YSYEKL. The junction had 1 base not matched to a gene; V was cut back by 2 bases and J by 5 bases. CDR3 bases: TGCGCCAGCAGCCAACGGGACAGGGAAAACATTCAGTACTTC. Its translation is CASSQRDRENIQYF.

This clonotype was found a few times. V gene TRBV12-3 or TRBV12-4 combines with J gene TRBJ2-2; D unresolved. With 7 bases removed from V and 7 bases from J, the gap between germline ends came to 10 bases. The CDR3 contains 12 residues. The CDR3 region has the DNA TGTGCCAGCAAAAATTGGTTCGGGGAGCTGTTTTTT. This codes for CASKNWFGELFF.

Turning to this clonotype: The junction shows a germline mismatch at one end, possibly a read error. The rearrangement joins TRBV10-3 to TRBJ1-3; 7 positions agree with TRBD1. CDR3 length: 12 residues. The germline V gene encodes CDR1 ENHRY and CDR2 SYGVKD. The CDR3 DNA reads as TGTGCCATCCTGACAGGGAGCTACACCGTATATTTT. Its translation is CAILTGSYTVYF.

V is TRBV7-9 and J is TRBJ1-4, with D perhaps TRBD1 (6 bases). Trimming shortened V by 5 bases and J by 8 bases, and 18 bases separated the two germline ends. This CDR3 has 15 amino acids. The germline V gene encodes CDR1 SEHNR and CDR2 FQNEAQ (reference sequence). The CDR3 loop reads CASSTRRGANEKLFF. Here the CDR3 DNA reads TGTGCCAGCAGCACCCGACGGGGGGCAAACGAAAAACTGTTTTTT.

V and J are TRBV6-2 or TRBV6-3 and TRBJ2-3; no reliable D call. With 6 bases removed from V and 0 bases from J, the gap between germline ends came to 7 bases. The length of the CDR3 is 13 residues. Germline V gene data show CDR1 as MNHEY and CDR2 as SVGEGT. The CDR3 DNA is TGTGCCAGCAGATCTACAAGCACAGATACGCAGTATTTT. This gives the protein CASRSTSTDTQYF.

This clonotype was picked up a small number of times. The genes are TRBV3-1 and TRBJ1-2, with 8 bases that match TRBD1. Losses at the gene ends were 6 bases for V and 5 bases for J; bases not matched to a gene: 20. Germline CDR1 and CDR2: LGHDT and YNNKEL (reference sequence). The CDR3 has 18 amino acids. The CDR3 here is CASSHSWDRIRPGYGYTF. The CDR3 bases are TGTGCCAGCAGTCACAGCTGGGACAGGATTAGACCGGGGTATGGCTACACCTTC. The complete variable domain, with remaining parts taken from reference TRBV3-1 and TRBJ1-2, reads DTAVSQTPKYLVTQMGNDKSIKCEQNLGHDTMYWYKQDSKKFLKIMFSYNNKELIINETVPNRFSPKSPDKAHLNLHINSLELGDSAVYFCASSHSWDRIRPGYGYTFGSGTRLTVV.

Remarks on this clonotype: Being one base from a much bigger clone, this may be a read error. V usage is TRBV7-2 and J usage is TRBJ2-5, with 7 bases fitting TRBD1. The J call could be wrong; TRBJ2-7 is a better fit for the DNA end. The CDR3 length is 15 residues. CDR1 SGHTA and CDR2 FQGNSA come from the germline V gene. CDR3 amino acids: CACSFGDSPEGEQYF. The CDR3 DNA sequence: TGTGCCTGCAGCTTCGGGGACAGTCCTGAAGGCGAGCAGTACTTC.

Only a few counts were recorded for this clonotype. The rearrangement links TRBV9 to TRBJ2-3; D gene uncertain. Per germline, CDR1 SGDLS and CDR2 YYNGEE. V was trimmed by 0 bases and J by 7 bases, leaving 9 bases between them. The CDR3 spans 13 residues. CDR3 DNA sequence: TGTGCCAGCAGCGTAGAAGTCATCCATACGCAGTATTTT. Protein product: CASSVEVIHTQYF.

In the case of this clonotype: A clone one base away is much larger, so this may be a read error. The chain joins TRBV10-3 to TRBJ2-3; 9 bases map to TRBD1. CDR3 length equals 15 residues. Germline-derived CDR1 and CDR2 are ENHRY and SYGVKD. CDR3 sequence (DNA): TGTGTCATCAGTGAGGAGGGACAGGGAACTGATACGCAGTATTTT. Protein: CVISEEGQGTDTQYF.

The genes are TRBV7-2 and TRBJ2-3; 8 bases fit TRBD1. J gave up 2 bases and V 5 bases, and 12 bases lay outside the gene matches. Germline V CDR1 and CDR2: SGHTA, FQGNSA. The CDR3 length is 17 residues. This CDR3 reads CASSPLVDRGSTDTQYF. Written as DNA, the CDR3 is TGTGCCAGCAGCCCCCTCGTCGACAGGGGTTCCACAGATACGCAGTATTTT.

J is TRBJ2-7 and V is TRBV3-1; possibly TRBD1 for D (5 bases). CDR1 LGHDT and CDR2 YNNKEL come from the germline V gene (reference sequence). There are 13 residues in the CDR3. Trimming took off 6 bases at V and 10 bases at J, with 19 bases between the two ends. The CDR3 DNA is TGTGCCAGCAGTCTTGACAGTCTACGAACCCAGTACTTC. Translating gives CASSLDSLRTQYF.